Listed below are T cell receptor beta chains from one sample, sequenced in a study of CD8 T cells in ankylosing spondylitis. One entry per CDR3 protein, called by TCRdb with MiXCR from the 5' RACE reads. The data hold 250,000 or so distinct CDR3 sequences, with approximately 24% observed a single time. The material sequenced was blood, either unsorted or a sorted T cell fraction (not recorded which). These TCRs come from a male donor with ankylosing spondylitis or in good health (not recorded which). CDR3s include the opening cysteine and the closing phenylalanine or tryptophan. Where a row states a size, it is once, few, many or the class of an expanded clone; other rows omit it.

TRBV11-2,many,CASSLVFGEQYF
TRBV11-2,few,CASSPSASGYNDQFF
TRBV2,.,CASSYTSGGGETQYF
TRBV12-3/TRBV12-4,.,CASSLPRLRSEQYF
TRBV29-1,few,CSAVWEPVQETQYF
TRBV2,many,CASLEYMNTEAFF
TRBV20-1,many,CSARAGGTYEQYF
TRBV10-3,few,CANGMNQPQHF
TRBV12-3/TRBV12-4,.,CASSFPLHIQYF
TRBV2,.,CASSDIPKNYGYTF
TRBV9,.,CASSTPGQGPYNEQFF
TRBV10-3,few,CAISTGRETQYF
TRBV5-1,many,CASSLRSGTGELFF
TRBV20-1,.,CSARDWGDNDSPQETQYF
TRBV20-1,few,CSALGGNRVYEQYF
TRBV9,.,CASSVLAGLTTDTQCF
TRBV6-1,.,CASSEPGGLKGEIADTQYF
TRBV20-1,many,CSAQTGGNQPQHF
TRBV20-1,many,CSAPNSGHSSYEQYF
TRBV20-1,many,CSAGGASTDTQYF
TRBV6-5,.,CASSSHRGGEQYF
TRBV20-1,few,CSARGDGGLSSDTQYF
TRBV12-3/TRBV12-4,few,CASSPPYEQYF
TRBV29-1,many,CSVVGRWQETQYF
TRBV20-1,many,CSATPASLNEKLFF
TRBV20-1,.,CSAVDWNSGNTIYF
TRBV29-1,many,CSVRTGRGETQYF
TRBV20-1,many,CSATPKGLVNTGELFF
TRBV12-5,.,CASGLRAPAKNIQYF
TRBV20-1,few,CSARDPRGADTQYF
TRBV12-3/TRBV12-4,.,CASSNTGSQYF
TRBV29-1,many,CSVDSTPGYGYTF
TRBV3-1,many,CASSQRSLITYEQYF
TRBV12-3/TRBV12-4,many,CASSLRRGLNYEQYF
TRBV2,many,CASSGDGAGANVLTF
TRBV6-5,.,CASSYDLSPGANVLTF
TRBV20-1,many,CSAHRDSPYEQYF
TRBV18,few,CASSPWTSGGAERETQYF
TRBV11-2,.,CASSLVRGANYEQYF
TRBV18,many,CASSPYSVGPDTQYF
TRBV7-9,few,CASRIGGPETQYF
TRBV3-1,many,CASSSRQGPQYF
TRBV20-1,.,CSGGDKNIQYF
TRBV30,.,CAWDGTGDGRQYF
TRBV4-2,.,CASSRRTSGVSTDTQYF
TRBV29-1,few,CSGGGRGTGELFF
TRBV20-1,many,CSATHPGQGEAFF
TRBV29-1,many,CSVVSITNTEAFF
TRBV11-2,.,CASSLRVLETQYF
TRBV15,few,CATSRDINQPQHF
TRBV4-1,many,CASSQGWGNTGELFF
TRBV20-1,few,CSAPGFGGGRETQYF
TRBV4-1,many,CASSQVGQGRDTDTQYF
TRBV20-1,few,CSARVAGAGTDTQYF
TRBV20-1,.,CSARGRGGFNGYTF
TRBV27,few,CATPRDRGPSPLHF
TRBV10-3,many,CAISRDRGNTGELFF
TRBV12-3/TRBV12-4,.,CASSTLAGGLYNEQFF
TRBV5-6,once,CASSLASGGRFYEQYF
TRBV12-3/TRBV12-4,many,CASSLAQTLGLGGYTF